This T cell receptor (beta chain) was sequenced during a study of T cells after yellow fever vaccination. General observations from the study: A secondary response was less intense yet reached its peak sooner, at day 5 versus 15. Among all clonotypes, a small share was observed in both CD4 and CD8 compartments.

This clonotype showed up many times. Its antigen is undetermined. The CDR3 totals 13 residues. CDR1 is SGHTA and CDR2 is FQGTGA in the germline V gene. V was trimmed by 2 bases and J by 3 bases, leaving 7 bases between them. TCRdb passed the 5' RACE reads through MiXCR, listing each CDR3 protein once. The table has some 120,000 distinct CDR3 sequences, around 7.7% seen once. Sequencing used CD4+ T cells sorted from PBMCs, obtained 10 days after the first yellow fever vaccination. This clonotype was sampled from a man aged 18 to 30 who received the YFV17D yellow fever vaccine. The J gene is TRBJ1-1, the V gene TRBV7-3, with D hard to call. The CDR3 reads CASSLYSHTEAFF. CDR3 coding DNA: TGTGCCAGCAGCTTATACAGCCACACTGAAGCTTTCTTT.